The clone carrying this TCR beta chain turned up a few times. Its antigen is undetermined. A read error may explain this, as a much larger clone is one base away. RNA was extracted from bulk tissue without any cell sorting. Donors were chemotherapy-naive, newly diagnosed lung cancer surgical patients in China, August–late 2014. This record belongs to a study of tumor and adjacent non-tumor tissue in lung cancer. Study overall: There were some 11 adenocarcinoma, 2 squamous cell carcinoma and 1 small cell lung cancer cases.

TCRbeta libraries were built with three rounds of nested PCR, modified from ARM-PCR. TCRdb re-called the multiplex PCR reads with MiXCR, one entry per CDR3 protein. Of fewer than 150,000 distinct CDR3 sequences detected, approximately 66% appear once; the ten largest clones hold 15% to 20%. Study observations and caveats: TCR diversity was significantly greater in tumor than normal lung tissue. Higher tumor TCR diversity was associated with shorter survival.

What was sequenced was lung tumor tissue. The receptor comes from a man in his 60s with small cell lung cancer.

CDR3 DNA sequence: TGTGCCGGCAGTTTCGTGACAGATACGCAGTATTTT. This gives the protein CAGSFVTDTQYF. V gene TRBV12-3 or TRBV12-4 combines with J gene TRBJ2-3; D is unresolved. CDR3 length equals 12 residues.